The text below deals with one T cell receptor (beta chain). Repertoires were generated with immunoSEQ multiplex PCR, while TCRdb's copy carries only in-frame clones and drops some. The sample shows 57,000 or so clones, 94% of them seen only once. The CDR3 runs 14 residues. V shed 5 bases and J 4 bases; nucleotides not matched to a gene: 3. CDR1 LNHDA and CDR2 SQIVND come from the germline V gene (reference sequence). This entry belongs to a study of control samples from healthy donors and cancer patients. The TCR was taken from a man aged 30-40 years in good health. Sequenced material: blood. The gene calls are TRBV19 and TRBJ2-2, with 8 bases lining up with TRBD2. CDR3 in amino acids: CASSLREVTGELFF. DNA for the CDR3: TGTGCCAGTAGTTTGCGGGAGGTCACCGGGGAGCTGTTTTTT.